The rows below give T cell receptor beta chains drawn from one sample of a study of T-cell reconstitution after alpha-beta-depleted transplantation in children. In TCRdb, the PCR reads were re-called with MiXCR into one record per CDR3 protein. Here the sample spans 450,000 to 600,000 distinct CDR3 sequences, approximately 32% being singletons. Sequenced material: PBMCs from the stem cell graft donor, taken from the stem cell graft. Receptors were obtained from a human donor who donated a stem cell graft to a child with aplastic anemia. CDR3s include the opening cysteine and the closing phenylalanine or tryptophan. A D gene is named only where the DNA matches it firmly. Size is omitted from some rows. Given values are once, few, many or a class for expanded clones.

clone_size	v_call	d_call	j_call	cdr3_aa	cdr3_nt
NA	TRBV19	NA	TRBJ1-5	CASSIGSGVGNQPQHF	TGTGCCAGTAGTATTGGGTCAGGGGTGGGCAATCAGCCCCAGCATTTT
NA	TRBV7-2	TRBD2	TRBJ2-1	CASSLEPAGVGEQFF	TGTGCCAGCAGCTTAGAGCCAGCGGGAGTAGGTGAGCAGTTCTTC
NA	TRBV5-1	NA	TRBJ2-7	CASSLEPDSRFGQYF	TGCGCCAGCAGCTTGGAGCCGGATAGCCGGTTCGGGCAGTACTTC
NA	TRBV9	NA	TRBJ1-1	CASSYGRRNTEAFF	TGTGCCAGCAGCTATGGACGGAGGAACACTGAAGCTTTCTTT
few	TRBV6-6	NA	TRBJ1-4	CASSYSNRNNEKLFF	TGTGCCAGCAGTTACTCGAACAGAAACAATGAAAAACTGTTTTTT
NA	TRBV12-3/TRBV12-4	TRBD1	TRBJ2-5	CASALDRDETQYF	TGTGCCAGCGCACTCGACAGGGATGAGACCCAGTACTTC
few	TRBV12-3/TRBV12-4	TRBD1	TRBJ1-1	CASPGQGANTEAFF	TGTGCCAGTCCTGGACAGGGCGCGAACACTGAAGCTTTCTTT
few	TRBV29-1	NA	TRBJ2-7	CSVEGSQGTYEQYF	TGCAGCGTTGAAGGTTCGCAGGGCACCTACGAGCAGTACTTC
few	TRBV12-3/TRBV12-4	NA	TRBJ1-6	CASSFSGPGNSPLHF	TGTGCCAGCAGTTTTTCCGGGCCCGGTAATTCACCCCTCCACTTT
NA	TRBV24-1	TRBD1	TRBJ1-5	CATSSSGQGNSQPQHF	TGTGCCACCAGTTCGTCAGGACAGGGCAATAGTCAGCCCCAGCATTTT
NA	TRBV5-1	NA	TRBJ1-2	CASGSTPSDSVGGYTF	TGCGCCAGCGGCTCTACCCCCTCCGACAGCGTCGGCGGCTACACCTTC
NA	TRBV20-1	NA	TRBJ2-3	CSARDWGRAYTDTQYF	TGCAGTGCTAGAGATTGGGGCAGGGCTTACACAGATACGCAGTATTTT
NA	TRBV6-2/TRBV6-3	NA	TRBJ1-1	CASSTPGSTEAFF	TGTGCCAGCAGTACCCCAGGGAGTACTGAAGCTTTCTTT
NA	TRBV30	TRBD2	TRBJ2-5	CAWSAGTSGQETQYF	TGTGCCTGGAGTGCCGGGACTAGCGGACAAGAGACCCAGTACTTC
NA	TRBV18	TRBD1	TRBJ1-3	CASLTGTDLSGNTIYF	TGTGCCAGCTTGACCGGGACAGACCTCTCTGGAAACACCATATATTTT